Listed here are 32 T cell receptor beta chains from one sample, sequenced in a study of blood T cell repertoires in COVID-19. Here immunoSEQ multiplex PCR was the method, and the copy in TCRdb shows in-frame clones only, minus some. Of 100,000 to 150,000 clones listed, roughly 80% are singletons. Sequencing was performed on peripheral blood. The origin of the receptors is a man between 60 and 75 years old with acute or convalescent COVID-19.

The rearrangement joins TRBV10-3 to TRBJ2-2; D uncertain. V lost 0 bases to trimming and J lost 7 bases, with 18 bases between them. This CDR3 is built from 17 residues. Germline V gives CDR1 ENHRY, CDR2 SYGVKD. The CDR3 region has the DNA TGTGCCATCAGTGAGTCCCAGCGTCTGAGACCGGACGGGGAGCTGTTTTTT. It yields the protein CAISESQRLRPDGELFF.

This chain connects TRBV4-1 to TRBJ2-3; D perhaps matches TRBD2 (5 bases). Germline CDR1 MGHRA, CDR2 YSYEKL. Trimming cost V 0 bases and J 2 bases, with 18 bases left between them. The CDR3 extends over 18 amino acids. CDR3 nucleotides: TGCGCCAGCAGCCAAGAAGGTAGAGGGAAGATTGACACAGATACGCAGTATTTT. As protein: CASSQEGRGKIDTDTQYF.

The CDR3 coding sequence is TGTGCCAGCAGCCCCGGCGGCTATGGCTACACCTTC. This translates into CASSPGGYGYTF. The genes are TRBV11-2 and TRBJ1-2; D is uncertain. CDR1 and CDR2 from the germline V gene are SGHAT and FQNNGV. The CDR3 is made up of 12 amino acids. V lost 5 bases to trimming and J lost 4 bases, with 8 bases between them.

The rearrangement uses TRBV19 and TRBJ2-6; 7 bases fit TRBD1. Germline loops: CDR1 LNHDA, CDR2 SQIVND (reference sequence). J lost 0 bases, V lost 3 bases, and 2 bases had no gene match. This CDR3 has 16 amino acids. Written as DNA, the CDR3 is TGTGCCAGTAGTATGGGACAGACCTCTGGGGCCAACGTCCTGACTTTC. Amino acids: CASSMGQTSGANVLTF.

This clone was found a few times. This sequence joins TRBV2 and TRBJ1-6, with a weak D call TRBD1 (5 bases). The germline gives CDR1 SNHLY, CDR2 FYNNEI. V was clipped by 6 bases and J by 0 bases, with 9 bases between them. This CDR3 has 15 amino acids. CDR3 nucleotide sequence: TGTGCCAGCAGGTCGACAGTCTCCTATAATTCACCCCTCCACTTT. The encoded protein is CASRSTVSYNSPLHF. The variable domain in full, completed from reference TRBV2 and TRBJ1-6, reads EPEVTQTPSHQVTQMGQEVILRCVPISNHLYFYWYRQILGQKVEFLVSFYNNEISEKSEIFDDQFSVERPDGSNFTLKIRSTKLEDSAMYFCASRSTVSYNSPLHFGNGTRLTVT.

V is TRBV2 and J is TRBJ1-1; no firm D call. The CDR3 spans 12 residues. Trimming cost V 1 base and J 8 bases, with 8 bases left between them. Germline CDR1 and CDR2: SNHLY and FYNNEI. The CDR3 is CASSEDTLEAFF. The CDR3 coding sequence is TGTGCCAGCAGTGAAGATACACTAGAAGCTTTCTTT. The whole variable domain, filled in from reference TRBV2 and TRBJ1-1, reads EPEVTQTPSHQVTQMGQEVILRCVPISNHLYFYWYRQILGQKVEFLVSFYNNEISEKSEIFDDQFSVERPDGSNFTLKIRSTKLEDSAMYFCASSEDTLEAFFGQGTRLTVV.

The chain has TRBV7-9 and TRBJ1-2; D is ambiguous. The CDR3 covers 13 residues. Germline loops: CDR1 SEHNR, CDR2 FQNEAQ (reference sequence). V was pared by 0 bases and J by 4 bases, with 6 bases between. CDR3 sequence reads: CASSLAVAYGYTF. The DNA for the CDR3 is TGTGCCAGCAGCTTAGCTGTGGCCTATGGCTACACCTTC. The whole variable domain, filled in from reference TRBV7-9 and TRBJ1-2, reads DTGVSQNPRHKITKRGQNVTFRCDPISEHNRLYWYRQTLGQGPEFLTYFQNEAQLEKSRLLSDRFSAERPKGSFSTLEIQRTEQGDSAMYLCASSLAVAYGYTFGSGTRLTVV.

This chain uses TRBV6-1 with TRBJ2-1; D possibly corresponds to TRBD1 (5 bases). This CDR3 region has 18 residues. V was pared by 2 bases and J by 0 bases, with 17 bases between. The germline V gene has CDR1 MNHNS and CDR2 SASEGT. CDR3: CASSELQGTQSSYNEQFF. The CDR3 DNA sequence: TGTGCCAGCAGTGAACTTCAGGGCACCCAAAGCTCCTACAATGAGCAGTTCTTC.

V gene TRBV4-1 combines with J gene TRBJ2-2, with 7 bases identical to TRBD2. Germline V gene data show CDR1 as MGHRA and CDR2 as YSYEKL. The trim removed 8 bases at V and 6 bases at J, leaving 6 bases unmatched. CDR3 length equals 13 residues. In nucleotides, the CDR3 is TGCGCCAGCGGTCCGACTAGCCCCGGGGAGCTGTTTTTT. Translating it yields CASGPTSPGELFF.

The rearrangement links TRBV3-1 (or the pseudogene TRBV3-2) to TRBJ2-4; D might be TRBD2 (6 bases). There are 16 residues in the CDR3. Germline loops: CDR1 LGHDT, CDR2 YNNKEL (reference sequence). Trimming removed 0 bases at V and 0 bases at J, with 9 bases between. The CDR3 DNA sequence: TGTGCCAGCAGCCAAGAACTAGCCCAAGCCAAAAACATTCAGTACTTC. Amino acids: CASSQELAQAKNIQYF.

This chain uses TRBV11-3 with TRBJ2-1; tentative D call: TRBD2 (6 bases). Germline V gene sequence: CDR1 SGHNT, CDR2 YENEEA. The ends were cut back, 7 bases at V and 7 bases at J, with 20 bases in the middle. The CDR3 length is 15 residues. The CDR3 region is CASTRRRREGNEQFF. DNA of the CDR3: TGTGCCAGCACCCGTCGGAGGAGGGAAGGAAATGAGCAGTTCTTC.

The V gene is TRBV30, the J gene TRBJ2-4; D gene unclear. The V end lost 2 bases, the J end lost 0 bases, and 5 bases lay between the germline ends. The CDR3 spans 13 residues. The germline V gene has CDR1 GTSNPN and CDR2 SVGIG (reference sequence). The CDR3 DNA reads as TGTGCCTGGAGTCAGGCAGCCAAAAACATTCAGTACTTC. Protein: CAWSQAAKNIQYF.

Regarding this clone: The same CDR3 arises from other DNA sequences in this sample as well. The gene calls are TRBV20-1 and TRBJ1-5; tentatively, D is TRBD1 (6 bases). In germline, CDR1 is DFQATT, CDR2 SNEGSKA (reference sequence). Trimming removed 3 bases at V and 2 bases at J, with 8 bases between. The CDR3 covers 13 residues. The CDR3 DNA is TGCAGTGCTAGTCCAGGGGGCAATCAGCCCCAGCATTTT. It encodes CSASPGGNQPQHF.

The J gene is TRBJ1-2, the V gene TRBV11-1, with TRBD1 matching 8 bases. CDR3 length: 13 residues. The V gene's germline CDR1 is SGHAT and CDR2 FQDESV (reference sequence). V trimming: 3 bases; J trimming: 7 bases; junction bases outside the gene matches: 4. In DNA form, the CDR3 reads TGTGCCAGCAGCTTCGCTGGACAGGGTGGCTACACCTTC. Protein: CASSFAGQGGYTF.

The chain recombines TRBV19 with TRBJ1-1; D is undetermined. Trimming left V 4 bases short and J 4 bases short, with 10 bases between. This CDR3 region has 13 residues. Germline-derived CDR1 and CDR2 are LNHDA and SQIVND (reference sequence). Written as DNA, the CDR3 is TGTGCCAGTAGTAGCGGAGGGATCACTGAAGCTTTCTTT. Translated, it gives CASSSGGITEAFF.

The V and J genes are TRBV5-1 and TRBJ2-5; TRBD2 matches 7 bases. Germline assignment: CDR1 SGHRS and CDR2 YFSETQ. The CDR3 spans 16 residues. J lost 5 bases, V lost 0 bases, and 10 bases had no gene match. CDR3 region: CASSLGLGGSGETQYF. The DNA of the CDR3 is TGCGCCAGCAGCTTGGGTCTTGGCGGGAGTGGGGAGACCCAGTACTTC. Filled out from reference TRBV5-1 and TRBJ2-5, the complete variable domain reads KAGVTQTPRYLIKTRGQQVTLSCSPISGHRSVSWYQQTPGQGLQFLFEYFSETQRNKGNFPGRFSGRQFSNSRSEMNVSTLELGDSALYLCASSLGLGGSGETQYFGPGTRLLVL.

The chain carries TRBV25-1 and TRBJ1-1, with no clear D. Trimming cost V 1 base and J 1 base, with 10 bases left between them. Per germline, CDR1 MGHDK and CDR2 SYGVNS. CDR3 length equals 15 residues. Here the CDR3 reads CASSEFRGGNTEAFF. The CDR3 nucleotides are TGTGCCAGCAGTGAATTTCGGGGTGGGAACACTGAAGCTTTCTTT.

This clone turned up a few times. This chain connects TRBV12-5 to TRBJ1-4; 9 nucleotides agree with TRBD1. This CDR3 has 18 residues. Germline values: CDR1 LGHNT, CDR2 FRNRAP. V shed 1 base, J shed 8 bases, and the junction held 14 bases outside the gene matches. The CDR3 spells CASGLGAGQGLNSEKLFF. DNA of the CDR3: TGTGCTAGTGGTTTGGGAGCGGGACAGGGACTCAATAGCGAAAAACTGTTTTTT.

The chain employs TRBV12-5 and TRBJ2-2, with no clear D. The germline V gene encodes CDR1 LGHNT and CDR2 FRNRAP. The ends were cut back, 6 bases at V and 8 bases at J, with 10 bases in the middle. The CDR3 is 12 residues long. The DNA of the CDR3 is TGTGCTAGTGGCCTCAGATCTGGGGAGCTGTTTTTT. It specifies CASGLRSGELFF.

As for this clone: Different DNA sequences within this sample yield the same CDR3. The chain combines TRBV5-1 with TRBJ1-4, with 8 positions matching TRBD1. The V gene end was trimmed by 2 bases and the J gene end by 8 bases; junction bases not matched to a gene: 8. In germline, CDR1 is SGHRS, CDR2 YFSETQ. The CDR3 length is 15 residues. In DNA, the CDR3 is TGCGCCAGCAGCTTTAGACAGGGGATAGGAGAAAAACTGTTTTTT. Residues: CASSFRQGIGEKLFF.

This clone has only a few counts. The chain combines TRBV2 with TRBJ2-1, with 12 bases matching TRBD2. This CDR3 has 14 amino acids. Germline CDR1 reads SNHLY; CDR2 reads FYNNEI. The junction had 4 bases not matched to a gene; V was cut back by 4 bases and J by 9 bases. CDR3 in DNA: TGTGCCAGCAGTGTGACTAGCGGGAGTGCTGAGCAGTTCTTC. It codes for CASSVTSGSAEQFF.

The chain links TRBV3-1 (or the pseudogene TRBV3-2) to TRBJ1-1, with D perhaps TRBD1 (5 bases). The CDR3 extends over 14 amino acids. The V gene lost 5 bases and the J gene lost 5 bases, with 15 bases spanning the gap. Per germline, CDR1 LGHDT and CDR2 YNNKEL (reference sequence). CDR3: CASSSKGRGTEAFF. Here the CDR3 DNA reads TGTGCCAGCAGCTCCAAGGGGAGGGGAACTGAAGCTTTCTTT.

J is TRBJ1-2 and V is TRBV2; maybe TRBD1 (6 bases). The V gene's germline CDR1 is SNHLY and CDR2 FYNNEI. The CDR3 has 13 amino acids. V gave up 4 bases and J gave up 3 bases, with 9 bases separating them. CDR3 protein: CASSVGGDYGYTF. Written as DNA, the CDR3 is TGTGCCAGCAGTGTAGGGGGGGACTATGGCTACACCTTC. The full variable domain, in which reference TRBV2 and TRBJ1-2 provide the parts outside the CDR3, is EPEVTQTPSHQVTQMGQEVILRCVPISNHLYFYWYRQILGQKVEFLVSFYNNEISEKSEIFDDQFSVERPDGSNFTLKIRSTKLEDSAMYFCASSVGGDYGYTFGSGTRLTVV.

This clone has a handful of counts. This chain joins TRBV12-5 and TRBJ2-7, with TRBD1 matching over 7 bases. There are 15 residues in the CDR3. CDR1 is LGHNT, CDR2 FRNRAP, per germline. V shed 3 bases and J 0 bases; nucleotides not matched to a gene: 5. The CDR3 coding sequence is TGTGCTAGTGGTTTCGACAGGGTCACCTCCTACGAGCAGTACTTC. Translated: CASGFDRVTSYEQYF.

This clone was observed a few times. The rearrangement links TRBV7-8 to TRBJ2-7; 8 bases fit TRBD2. V shed 2 bases and J 4 bases; nucleotides not matched to a gene: 13. From germline, CDR1 is SGHVS and CDR2 FQNEAQ. This CDR3 contains 17 residues. CDR3 in amino acids: CASSLKERSGGVYEQYF. The CDR3, as DNA: TGTGCCAGCAGCTTAAAAGAGCGGAGCGGGGGCGTTTACGAGCAGTACTTC.

Remarks on this clone: The sample has other DNA sequences that encode this CDR3 too. The chain has TRBV5-1 and TRBJ2-5; 11 bases are shared with TRBD1. The CDR3 loop spans 15 amino acids. With 3 bases clipped from V and 4 bases from J, the junction kept 5 bases outside the gene matches. Germline V gene sequence: CDR1 SGHRS, CDR2 YFSETQ. In DNA, the CDR3 is TGCGCCAGCAGCTCTCTAGGGACAGGGGGAGAGACCCAGTACTTC. Its protein is CASSSLGTGGETQYF.

The chain couples TRBV27 to TRBJ1-1; D perhaps matches TRBD1 (5 bases). Trimming left V 6 bases short and J 1 base short, with 12 bases between. Per germline, CDR1 MNHEY and CDR2 SMNVEV (reference sequence). The CDR3 extends over 14 amino acids. Here the CDR3 reads CASRTLTANTEAFF. DNA for the CDR3: TGTGCCAGCAGGACCCTGACAGCGAACACTGAAGCTTTCTTT.

The chain has TRBV18 and TRBJ1-2; 7 bases align to TRBD1. Germline V gives CDR1 KGHSH, CDR2 LQKENI. With 3 bases clipped from V and 0 bases from J, the junction kept 4 bases outside the gene matches. The CDR3 consists of 15 residues. For the CDR3, the DNA is TGTGCCAGCTCACCGCGACAGGGATCTAACTATGGCTACACCTTC. It specifies CASSPRQGSNYGYTF. The whole variable domain, remainder taken from reference TRBV18 and TRBJ1-2, is NAGVMQNPRHLVRRRGQEARLRCSPMKGHSHVYWYRQLPEEGLKFMVYLQKENIIDESGMPKERFSAEFPKEGPSILRIQQVVRGDSAAYFCASSPRQGSNYGYTFGSGTRLTVV.

The sample holds a few counts of this clone. The chain is built from TRBV6-2 or TRBV6-3 and TRBJ2-7; 7 nucleotides match TRBD2. Trimming removed 6 bases from V and 4 bases from J; junction bases left unmatched: 12. CDR1 is MNHEY, CDR2 SVGEGT, per germline. The CDR3 is made up of 15 amino acids. The CDR3 DNA reads TGTGCCAGCAGCAGCGGCGGGAGTAAATCGTACGAGCAGTACTTC. Protein: CASSSGGSKSYEQYF.

The genes are TRBV5-1 and TRBJ1-6; no clear D. The CDR3 loop spans 15 amino acids. The V gene lost 2 bases and the J gene lost 6 bases, with 12 bases spanning the gap. The germline V gene encodes CDR1 SGHRS and CDR2 YFSETQ. CDR3 region: CASSLTDISNSPLHF. As DNA, the CDR3 is TGCGCCAGCAGCTTAACAGACATTTCTAATTCACCCCTCCACTTT.

The J gene is TRBJ1-5, the V gene TRBV7-8, with D unresolved. The V gene's germline CDR1 is SGHVS and CDR2 FQNEAQ. The CDR3 is 16 amino acids. The V and J ends lost 0 bases and 2 bases respectively, with 11 bases between them. CDR3 nucleotides: TGTGCCAGCAGCTTAGCCGGGTTATACGGCAATCAGCCCCAGCATTTT. Its translation: CASSLAGLYGNQPQHF.

V gene TRBV29-1 combines with J gene TRBJ1-1; possible D gene TRBD1, 6 bases. The CDR3 is 13 amino acids. The V gene lost 5 bases and the J gene lost 4 bases, with 14 bases spanning the gap. Germline values: CDR1 SQVTM, CDR2 ANQGSEA. Here the CDR3 reads CSVTKGGITEAFF. In DNA form, the CDR3 reads TGCAGCGTTACGAAAGGGGGTATCACTGAAGCTTTCTTT.